These 32 T cell receptor beta chains share one sample of origin, sequenced in a study of beta chain features in type 1 diabetes. Since all of the isolated RNA was reverse transcribed, expressed TCRB transcripts were what got sequenced. The protocol was immunoSEQ multiplex PCR, while the TCRdb copy is restricted to in-frame clones and leaves out a portion. The sample lists about 270,000 clones, roughly an eighth occurring once. Sequenced material: naive CD4+ T cells from blood. The receptors shown here come from a woman in her forties in good health.

V and J are TRBV10-3 and TRBJ2-7; 9 nucleotides line up with TRBD2. The CDR3 has 13 amino acids. Germline V lookup: CDR1 ENHRY, CDR2 SYGVKD. Unmatched junction bases numbered 1, after V lost 4 bases and J lost 3 bases. Here the CDR3 DNA reads TGTGCCATCAGTGCACTAGCGGGCTACGAGCAGTACTTC. This gives the protein CAISALAGYEQYF.

This clone has more than one count but fewer than ten. The V gene is TRBV9, the J gene TRBJ1-5; 12 nucleotides match TRBD1. V dropped 4 bases and J dropped 6; count of bases not matched to a gene: 5. CDR1 SGDLS and CDR2 YYNGEE come from the germline V gene. There are 15 residues in the CDR3. CDR3 sequence reads: CASSFGTGGSQPQHF. CDR3 coding DNA: TGTGCCAGCAGCTTCGGGACAGGGGGCAGTCAGCCCCAGCATTTT.

This chain uses TRBV16 with TRBJ1-2; the match to TRBD1 covers 8 bases. The length of the CDR3 is 14 residues. The V segment lost 6 bases and the J segment 0 bases; nucleotides outside the gene matches: 3. Germline-derived CDR1 and CDR2 are KGHSY and FQNENV. The CDR3 loop reads CASRSDRANYGYTF. The CDR3 bases are TGTGCCAGCAGATCGGACAGGGCTAACTATGGCTACACCTTC.

This clone was seen a few times. The rearrangement joins TRBV5-7 to TRBJ2-5; 8 bases align to TRBD2. TRBV5-7 is designated an ORF whose function remains uncertain. The J segment lost 2 bases and the V segment lost 5 bases, leaving 5 bases of the junction unmatched. The CDR3 is 14 amino acids. CDR3 residues: CASRIAGLQETQYF. For the CDR3, the DNA is TGTGCCAGCAGAATAGCGGGACTACAAGAGACCCAGTACTTC.

This clone was observed at least ten times. The chain has TRBV7-9 and TRBJ1-6; 8 nucleotides match TRBD1. The CDR3 consists of 14 residues. With V trimmed by 6 bases and J by 6 bases, 4 bases remained unmatched. Germline V gives CDR1 SEHNR, CDR2 FQNEAQ (reference sequence). CDR3 protein: CASSAQGGNSPLHF. CDR3 sequence (DNA): TGTGCCAGCAGTGCACAGGGGGGTAATTCACCCCTCCACTTT.

This clone was counted between two and nine times. This rearrangement joins TRBV2 to TRBJ2-3, with 13 positions matching TRBD2. Per the germline V gene, CDR1 is SNHLY and CDR2 is FYNNEI. This CDR3 comprises 14 residues. Trimming removed 9 bases from V and 5 bases from J; junction bases left unmatched: 5. CDR3 bases: TGTGCCAGAGGGACTAGCGGGGCAGGAGATACGCAGTATTTT. The encoded protein is CARGTSGAGDTQYF.

In its sample, this clone was seen a few times. The chain carries TRBV4-1 and TRBJ2-4, with a weak D call TRBD2 (6 bases). Trimming pared 5 bases from V and 7 bases from J, leaving 15 bases between. Germline lookup yields CDR1 MGHRA and CDR2 YSYEKL. The CDR3 contains 14 residues. CDR3 protein: CASSDGGARNIQYF. CDR3 DNA sequence: TGCGCCAGCAGCGACGGAGGGGCCCGGAACATTCAGTACTTC.

Points on this clone: The sample contains more than one DNA sequence encoding this CDR3. In nucleotides, the CDR3 is TGTGCCAGCAGTTCCCTTGGCGATACGCAGTATTTT. This sequence encodes CASSSLGDTQYF. The rearrangement links TRBV6-5 to TRBJ2-3, with D hard to call. The germline gives CDR1 MNHEY, CDR2 SVGAGI. The CDR3 loop spans 12 amino acids. V was clipped by 4 bases and J by 6 bases, with 8 bases between them.

This clone has just a few counts. This sequence joins TRBV5-4 and TRBJ1-6; 7 positions match TRBD1. There are 14 residues in the CDR3. Germline V gene lookup returns CDR1 SGHNT and CDR2 YYREEE (reference sequence). The trim removed 4 bases at V and 7 bases at J, leaving 5 bases unmatched. CDR3 sequence: CASSPDRANSPLHF. CDR3 sequence (DNA): TGTGCCAGCAGCCCAGACAGGGCGAATTCACCCCTCCACTTT.

The V gene is TRBV5-1, the J gene TRBJ2-7; the D gene is possibly TRBD1 (5 bases). This CDR3 is built from 15 residues. Germline lookup yields CDR1 SGHRS and CDR2 YFSETQ. Trimming stripped 4 bases from V and 7 bases from J, with 21 bases between. The DNA for the CDR3 is TGCGCCAGCAGCAGATTGACAGTATCCCTAGGGGAGCAGTACTTC. This sequence encodes CASSRLTVSLGEQYF.

In this sample, this clone turned up a few times. The chain recombines TRBV9 with TRBJ1-2; 12 bases are shared with TRBD1. V dropped 3 bases and J dropped 8; count of bases not matched to a gene: 14. The length of the CDR3 is 17 residues. Germline V gene data show CDR1 as SGDLS and CDR2 as YYNGEE. Written as DNA, the CDR3 is TGTGCCAGCAGCGCGCCGGGACAGGGGGCCGAAACACGAGGCTACACCTTC. Its protein is CASSAPGQGAETRGYTF. Complete variable domain (other parts from reference TRBV9 and TRBJ1-2): DSGVTQTPKHLITATGQRVTLRCSPRSGDLSVYWYQQSLDQGLQFLIQYYNGEERAKGNILERFSAQQFPDLHSELNLSSLELGDSALYFCASSAPGQGAETRGYTFGSGTRLTVV.

This clone was observed a handful of times. The rearrangement joins TRBV27 to TRBJ2-7; 11 bases line up with TRBD2. This CDR3 spans 13 amino acids. CDR1 is MNHEY, CDR2 SMNVEV, per germline (reference sequence). The V and J ends lost 5 bases and 4 bases, in that order; junction bases with no gene match: 1. The CDR3 reads CASSRLAGYEQYF. The CDR3 coding sequence is TGTGCCAGCAGTCGACTAGCGGGGTACGAGCAGTACTTC.

The chain combines TRBV5-6 with TRBJ2-5; 12 bases are shared with TRBD1. The CDR3 runs to 14 residues. With 3 bases clipped from V and 5 bases from J, the junction kept 2 bases outside the gene matches. Germline CDR1 is SGHDT and CDR2 is YYEEEE. DNA for the CDR3: TGTGCCAGCAGCTCCGGGACAGGGGGCGAGACCCAGTACTTC. Residues: CASSSGTGGETQYF.

V is TRBV10-3 and J is TRBJ2-2, with D maybe TRBD2 (6 bases). V was cut by 3 bases and J by 4 bases, with 12 bases left in between. The CDR3 is 15 residues long. Germline CDR1 is ENHRY and CDR2 is SYGVKD. The CDR3 spells CAISDSGGATGELFF. In DNA, the CDR3 is TGTGCCATCAGTGATTCTGGCGGGGCCACCGGGGAGCTGTTTTTT.

The J gene is TRBJ2-5, the V gene TRBV7-6; D might be TRBD1 (5 bases). V lost 6 bases and J 3 bases, leaving 20 bases between the germline ends. Germline CDR1 and CDR2: SGHVS and FNYEAQ. The CDR3 is 16 residues long. The CDR3, as DNA: TGTGCCAGCAGTCCCGTCAGACAGATAGTTAAAGAGACCCAGTACTTC. Protein sequence: CASSPVRQIVKETQYF.

This clone came up a few times. The chain joins TRBV2 to TRBJ2-5, with TRBD2 matching 10 bases. Germline CDR1 is SNHLY and CDR2 is FYNNEI. The J segment lost 5 bases and the V segment lost 2 bases, leaving 2 bases of the junction unmatched. The CDR3 is 14 amino acids. The CDR3 loop reads CASSELAGVETQYF. The CDR3 nucleotides read TGTGCCAGCAGTGAACTAGCGGGAGTCGAGACCCAGTACTTC.

This clone was detected a few times. V usage is TRBV5-5 and J usage is TRBJ1-1; D might be TRBD1 (5 bases). V gave up 5 bases and J gave up 5 bases, with 25 bases separating them. There are 17 residues in the CDR3. The V gene's germline CDR1 is SGHKS and CDR2 YYEKEE (reference sequence). Here the CDR3 reads CASRIRGTRVGGTEAFF. CDR3 coding DNA: TGTGCCAGCAGGATCCGCGGGACCAGGGTCGGGGGAACTGAAGCTTTCTTT.

The rearrangement joins TRBV9 to TRBJ1-2; 7 nucleotides match TRBD1. Germline values: CDR1 SGDLS, CDR2 YYNGEE. The trim removed 0 bases at V and 3 bases at J, leaving 5 bases unmatched. This CDR3 is 15 amino acids long. CDR3 amino acids: CASSVGQGRHYGYTF. In nucleotides, the CDR3 is TGTGCCAGCAGCGTAGGACAGGGCCGACACTATGGCTACACCTTC.

This clone was observed a handful of times. V is TRBV7-2 and J is TRBJ1-1, with D possibly TRBD1 on 5 matching bases. Per germline, CDR1 SGHTA and CDR2 FQGNSA. Trimming stripped 3 bases from V and 11 bases from J, with 13 bases between. This CDR3 region has 12 residues. The CDR3 DNA reads TGTGCCAGCAGCTTTCCGGGACTCACGGCTTTCTTT. Its protein is CASSFPGLTAFF.

This clone was detected a few times. The same CDR3 arises from other DNA sequences in this sample as well. The rearrangement links TRBV7-9 to TRBJ2-1, with 7 bases lining up with TRBD2. V dropped 5 bases and J dropped 6; count of bases not matched to a gene: 4. The V gene's germline CDR1 is SEHNR and CDR2 FQNEAQ (reference sequence). This CDR3 comprises 13 residues. This CDR3 is CASSLGGGNEQFF. The CDR3 bases are TGTGCCAGCAGCCTTGGGGGGGGCAATGAGCAGTTCTTC.

The V gene is TRBV4-1, the J gene TRBJ2-7; 7 nucleotides align to TRBD1. The CDR3 loop spans 15 amino acids. V shed 2 bases and J 3 bases; nucleotides not matched to a gene: 7. CDR1 MGHRA and CDR2 YSYEKL come from the germline V gene. The CDR3 region is CASSQSRDRNYEQYF. CDR3 nucleotide sequence: TGCGCCAGCAGCCAAAGTAGGGACAGAAACTACGAGCAGTACTTC.

The chain has TRBV4-2 and TRBJ1-5, with 10 bases that match TRBD1. The CDR3 has 16 amino acids. Unmatched junction bases numbered 2, after V lost 1 base and J lost 2 bases. Per germline, CDR1 LGHNA and CDR2 YNFKEQ. The chain's CDR3 is CASSQAGQGGNQPQHF. In nucleotides, the CDR3 is TGTGCCAGCAGCCAAGCCGGACAGGGGGGCAATCAGCCCCAGCATTTT.

The CDR3 nucleotides are TGCGCCAGCAGCTTGTGGGGGGGAGCCTTGGAAGAGACCCAGTACTTC. It specifies CASSLWGGALEETQYF. The chain is built from TRBV5-1 and TRBJ2-5, with 7 bases aligning to TRBD2. V lost 1 base, J lost 3 bases, and 9 bases stayed unmatched. The CDR3 is 16 residues long. Germline V gene data show CDR1 as SGHRS and CDR2 as YFSETQ. The entire variable domain, with the rest obtained from reference TRBV5-1 and TRBJ2-5, is as follows: KAGVTQTPRYLIKTRGQQVTLSCSPISGHRSVSWYQQTPGQGLQFLFEYFSETQRNKGNFPGRFSGRQFSNSRSEMNVSTLELGDSALYLCASSLWGGALEETQYFGPGTRLLVL.

The chain combines TRBV9 with TRBJ2-5; 12 nucleotides match TRBD2. Germline CDR1 reads SGDLS; CDR2 reads YYNGEE. This CDR3 has 15 amino acids. Trimming cost V 4 bases and J 4 bases; bases outside gene matches: 5. The CDR3 DNA is TGTGCCAGCAGCCCCGGACTAGCGGGGACAGAGACCCAGTACTTC. It encodes CASSPGLAGTETQYF.

This clone was counted once. V usage is TRBV5-4 and J usage is TRBJ1-2; D is undetermined. V was cut by 4 bases and J by 0 bases, with 7 bases left in between. Germline-derived CDR1 and CDR2 are SGHNT and YYREEE (reference sequence). The CDR3 extends over 13 amino acids. Here the CDR3 reads CASSPPSNYGYTF. CDR3 DNA: TGTGCCAGCAGCCCCCCATCTAACTATGGCTACACCTTC. The full variable domain, its missing parts supplied by reference TRBV5-4 and TRBJ1-2, is ETGVTQSPTHLIKTRGQQVTLRCSSQSGHNTVSWYQQALGQGPQFIFQYYREEENGRGNFPPRFSGLQFPNYSSELNVNALELDDSALYLCASSPPSNYGYTFGSGTRLTVV.

The V call is TRBV5-4, the J call TRBJ2-1; 9 bases fit TRBD2. Germline CDR1 reads SGHNT; CDR2 reads YYREEE (reference sequence). The CDR3 runs to 14 residues. V dropped 3 bases and J dropped 7; count of bases not matched to a gene: 5. In DNA form, the CDR3 reads TGTGCCAGCAGCTCGCGGGGGGGCCTAAATGAGCAGTTCTTC. Its protein is CASSSRGGLNEQFF.

This clone turned up a few times. The V call is TRBV10-2, the J call TRBJ1-1; D perhaps matches TRBD1 (5 bases). Germline values: CDR1 WSHSY, CDR2 SAAADI. This CDR3 is 13 amino acids long. V was clipped by 2 bases and J by 8 bases, with 12 bases between them. The CDR3 is CASSEIPEGEAFF. As DNA, the CDR3 is TGCGCCAGCAGTGAGATCCCGGAGGGGGAAGCTTTCTTT.

The V call is TRBV14, the J call TRBJ1-6, with D possibly matching TRBD1 (6 bases). Trimming stripped 1 base from V and 13 bases from J, with 20 bases between. The CDR3 consists of 16 residues. Germline CDR1 reads SGHDN; CDR2 reads FVKESK. The chain's CDR3 is CASSQVLQGALGPLHF. CDR3 in DNA: TGTGCCAGCAGCCAAGTCCTACAGGGTGCCCTCGGGCCCCTCCACTTT.

CDR3: CASSELQGVFSQDTGELFF. CDR3 nucleotides: TGTGCCAGCAGTGAATTACAGGGAGTTTTCTCGCAAGACACCGGGGAGCTGTTTTTT. This chain links TRBV6-1 with TRBJ2-2, with D possibly being TRBD1 (6 bases). The CDR3 loop spans 19 amino acids. Trimming stripped 2 bases from V and 3 bases from J, with 22 bases between. CDR1 and CDR2 from the germline V gene are MNHNS and SASEGT.

The chain carries TRBV28 and TRBJ1-2; 7 bases are shared with TRBD1. J lost 3 bases, V lost 4 bases, and 11 bases had no gene match. The CDR3 loop spans 16 amino acids. Germline V gene data show CDR1 as MDHEN and CDR2 as SYDVKM. In DNA form, the CDR3 reads TGTGCCAGCAGTTCGTACCCCGGCACAGGGGACTATGGCTACACCTTC. Amino acid sequence: CASSSYPGTGDYGYTF.

A few counts support this clone. The rearrangement links TRBV18 to TRBJ1-5; perhaps TRBD1 as D (6 bases). Germline V CDR1 and CDR2: KGHSH, LQKENI. This CDR3 spans 19 amino acids. Trimming shortened V by 2 bases and J by 5 bases, and 25 bases separated the two germline ends. CDR3 nucleotide sequence: TGTGCCAGCTCACCAGGAACAGGGTGGTGGGCGCTGGGTGATCAGCCCCAGCATTTT. It specifies CASSPGTGWWALGDQPQHF.

The J gene is TRBJ2-2, the V gene TRBV11-2; D may be TRBD1 (5 bases). The CDR3 sequence is 11 residues long. Trimming pared 2 bases from V and 12 bases from J, leaving 7 bases between. CDR1 and CDR2 (germline): SGHAT, FQNNGV. Here the CDR3 DNA reads TGTGCCAGCAGCTTACTGGACAAGCTGTTTTTT. Translation: CASSLLDKLFF.